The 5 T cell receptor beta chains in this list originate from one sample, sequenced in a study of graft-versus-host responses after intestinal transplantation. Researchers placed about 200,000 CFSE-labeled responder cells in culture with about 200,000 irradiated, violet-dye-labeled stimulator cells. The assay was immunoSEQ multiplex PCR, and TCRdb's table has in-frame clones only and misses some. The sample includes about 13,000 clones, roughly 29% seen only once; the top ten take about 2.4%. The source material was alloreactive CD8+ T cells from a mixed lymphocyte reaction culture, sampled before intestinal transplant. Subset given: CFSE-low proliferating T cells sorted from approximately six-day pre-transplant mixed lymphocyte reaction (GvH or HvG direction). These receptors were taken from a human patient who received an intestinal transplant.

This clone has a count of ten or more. CDR3: CASSLAGAGEQYF. The CDR3 region has the DNA TGTGCCAGCAGTTTAGCGGGGGCGGGGGAGCAGTACTTC. V is TRBV27 and J is TRBJ2-7, with D possibly being TRBD2 (7 bases). This CDR3 contains 13 residues. Trimming removed 2 bases from V and 7 bases from J, with 12 bases in between. Per germline, CDR1 MNHEY and CDR2 SMNVEV (reference sequence).

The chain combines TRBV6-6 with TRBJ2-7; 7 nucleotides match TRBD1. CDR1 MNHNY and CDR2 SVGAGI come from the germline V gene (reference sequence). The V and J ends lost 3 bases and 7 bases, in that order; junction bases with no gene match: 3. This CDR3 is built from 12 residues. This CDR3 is CASSYTGEEQYF. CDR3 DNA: TGTGCCAGCAGTTATACAGGGGAAGAGCAGTACTTC.

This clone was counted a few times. DNA of the CDR3: TGCAGTGCTAGAGTAGGCTATGGCTACACCTTC. Translating gives CSARVGYGYTF. The J gene is TRBJ1-2, the V gene TRBV20-1; no firm D call. Germline V gives CDR1 DFQATT, CDR2 SNEGSKA (reference sequence). Trimming took 1 base from V and 4 from J, leaving 4 bases between them. The CDR3 is made up of 11 amino acids.

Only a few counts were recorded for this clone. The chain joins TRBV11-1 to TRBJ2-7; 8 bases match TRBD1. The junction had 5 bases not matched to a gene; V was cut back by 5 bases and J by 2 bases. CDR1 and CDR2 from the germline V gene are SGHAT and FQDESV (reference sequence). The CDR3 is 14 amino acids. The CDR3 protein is CASSGNRGAYEQYF. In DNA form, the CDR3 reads TGTGCCAGCAGCGGGAACAGGGGGGCCTACGAGCAGTACTTC.

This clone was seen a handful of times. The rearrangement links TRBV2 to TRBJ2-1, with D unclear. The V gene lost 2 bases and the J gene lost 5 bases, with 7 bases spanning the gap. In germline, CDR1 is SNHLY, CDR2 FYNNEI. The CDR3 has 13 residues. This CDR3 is CASSEWIDNEQFF. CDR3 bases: TGTGCCAGCAGTGAATGGATCGACAATGAGCAGTTCTTC.